These 31 T cell receptor beta chains were all obtained from the same sample, sequenced in a study of T cell changes during pregnancy in multiple sclerosis. Clones were read by immunoSEQ multiplex PCR, and TCRdb kept only the in-frame ones, dropping some. This sample has roughly 71,000 clones; approximately 90% occur once, and the top ten carry 1.5% to 2%. Sequenced here: peripheral blood, sampled in the first trimester of pregnancy. These receptors were collected from a female donor in good health, enrolled as a control in a pregnancy study.

V gene TRBV30 combines with J gene TRBJ2-1; 15 bases fit TRBD2. V dropped 2 bases and J dropped 8; count of bases not matched to a gene: 4. Germline V lookup: CDR1 GTSNPN, CDR2 SVGIG (reference sequence). This CDR3 has 15 amino acids. DNA of the CDR3: TGTGCCTGGAGTTGGGGACTAGCGGGAGGAGATGAGCAGTTCTTC. It translates to CAWSWGLAGGDEQFF.

The rearrangement joins TRBV4-1 to TRBJ2-2; TRBD1 aligns across 7 bases. Trimming took 1 base from V and 6 from J; bases not matched to a gene: 14. Per germline, CDR1 MGHRA and CDR2 YSYEKL. There are 18 residues in the CDR3. CDR3 in DNA: TGCGCCAGCAGCCAAGGCACGGCCGGGACAGTTTATCCCGGGGAGCTGTTTTTT. This translates into CASSQGTAGTVYPGELFF.

This clone occurred once. J is TRBJ2-2 and V is TRBV7-9, with 7 bases aligning to TRBD1. The CDR3 contains 16 residues. Germline V gene data show CDR1 as SEHNR and CDR2 as FQNEAQ (reference sequence). With 1 base clipped from V and 0 bases from J, the junction kept 2 bases outside the gene matches. The CDR3 spells CASSLVQGANTGELFF. The CDR3 DNA is TGTGCCAGCAGCTTAGTTCAGGGGGCGAACACCGGGGAGCTGTTTTTT.

This chain uses TRBV7-9 with TRBJ2-1, with 8 bases that match TRBD2. J was trimmed by 12 bases and V by 3 bases; bases with no gene match: 4. This CDR3 comprises 12 residues. Germline assignment: CDR1 SEHNR and CDR2 FQNEAQ (reference sequence). In DNA, the CDR3 is TGTGCCAGCAGCTTCAGCGGGAGCGGGCAGTTCTTC. This translates into CASSFSGSGQFF.

The gene calls are TRBV6-5 and TRBJ1-3; weak D call: TRBD1 (6 bases). Trimming stripped 2 bases from V and 0 bases from J, with 11 bases between. The germline CDR1 and CDR2 sequences are MNHEY and SVGAGI. The CDR3 runs 16 residues. CDR3 DNA: TGTGCCAGCAGTTACGCAGGGACATACTCTGGAAACACCATATATTTT. Translation: CASSYAGTYSGNTIYF.

V gene TRBV27 combines with J gene TRBJ2-7; a possible D gene is TRBD2 (6 bases). Trimming took 6 bases from V and 6 from J, leaving 15 bases between them. Looked up from germline, CDR1 is MNHEY and CDR2 is SMNVEV (reference sequence). CDR3 length: 13 residues. The CDR3 loop reads CASRPRERGEQYF. CDR3 in DNA: TGTGCCAGCAGACCTCGGGAGCGAGGCGAGCAGTACTTC.

This rearrangement joins TRBV6-5 to TRBJ1-4; TRBD1 matches 7 bases. This CDR3 spans 15 amino acids. Trimming cost V 6 bases and J 0 bases; bases outside gene matches: 4. Germline V CDR1 and CDR2: MNHEY, SVGAGI. CDR3 sequence: CASRTTGSTNEKLFF. The CDR3 DNA reads TGTGCCAGCAGAACGACAGGGTCAACTAATGAAAAACTGTTTTTT.

This clone was seen once. The chain couples TRBV18 to TRBJ1-1, with D perhaps matching TRBD1 (5 bases). V was cut by 2 bases and J by 5 bases, with 18 bases left in between. This CDR3 is 16 amino acids long. Germline values: CDR1 KGHSH, CDR2 LQKENI. Written as DNA, the CDR3 is TGTGCCAGCTCACCATCCTTTAGAGCGGAGGGGACTGAAGCTTTCTTT. It specifies CASSPSFRAEGTEAFF.

This chain connects TRBV6-1 to TRBJ2-2; no reliable D call. The CDR3 sequence is 17 residues long. CDR1 is MNHNS, CDR2 SASEGT, per germline. V dropped 2 bases and J dropped 7 bases, with 20 bases sitting between them. CDR3 coding DNA: TGTGCCAGCAGTGAACGGGTTCGGGTTCCCTTAAACGGGGAGCTGTTTTTT. Translating it yields CASSERVRVPLNGELFF.

V usage is TRBV4-1 and J usage is TRBJ2-5; TRBD1 agrees at 9 bases. Germline loops: CDR1 MGHRA, CDR2 YSYEKL. V lost 4 bases and J lost 2; bases outside the gene matches: 8. This CDR3 region has 16 residues. In DNA, the CDR3 is TGCGCCAGCAGCCTAGGACAGGGGCTGCGGCAAGAGACCCAGTACTTC. Its translation is CASSLGQGLRQETQYF.

This sequence joins TRBV5-4 and TRBJ2-1; the match to TRBD2 covers 8 bases. Germline values: CDR1 SGHNT, CDR2 YYREEE (reference sequence). V dropped 0 bases and J dropped 5; count of bases not matched to a gene: 4. This CDR3 has 15 amino acids. The CDR3 DNA sequence: TGTGCCAGCAGCTTGGCGAGCGGGGGCAACAATGAGCAGTTCTTC. It encodes CASSLASGGNNEQFF.

The chain employs TRBV29-1 and TRBJ2-5; TRBD2 agrees at 11 bases. Per germline, CDR1 SQVTM and CDR2 ANQGSEA. The CDR3 has 14 residues. J was trimmed by 1 base and V by 7 bases; bases with no gene match: 5. This chain's CDR3 is CSASGTSGQETQYF. CDR3 sequence (DNA): TGCAGCGCCTCCGGGACTAGCGGCCAAGAGACCCAGTACTTC.

This clone was counted a single time. The chain uses TRBV5-1 and TRBJ2-1, with TRBD2 matching 7 bases. Per germline, CDR1 SGHRS and CDR2 YFSETQ. This CDR3 spans 15 amino acids. Trimming at V came to 0 bases and at J to 4 bases, leaving 4 bases not matched to a gene. CDR3 coding DNA: TGCGCCAGCAGCTTGGGGGGGGGAGAGTACAATGAGCAGTTCTTC. Residues: CASSLGGGEYNEQFF.

CDR3 DNA sequence: TGTGCCAGCAGTGAGTTGGGACAGAGTATCGGAAAACTGTTTTTT. Residues: CASSELGQSIGKLFF. J is TRBJ1-4 and V is TRBV2; 7 positions agree with TRBD1. The CDR3 extends over 15 amino acids. Germline lookup yields CDR1 SNHLY and CDR2 FYNNEI. With V trimmed by 3 bases and J by 10 bases, 11 bases remained unmatched. Complete variable domain (other parts from reference TRBV2 and TRBJ1-4): EPEVTQTPSHQVTQMGQEVILRCVPISNHLYFYWYRQILGQKVEFLVSFYNNEISEKSEIFDDQFSVERPDGSNFTLKIRSTKLEDSAMYFCASSELGQSIGKLFFGSGTQLSVL.

This chain's CDR3 is CSVEDPDRVPETQYF. The CDR3 nucleotides read TGCAGCGTTGAAGACCCGGACAGGGTCCCAGAGACCCAGTACTTC. The chain recombines TRBV29-1 with TRBJ2-5; 8 nucleotides match TRBD1. The CDR3 consists of 15 residues. J lost 4 bases, V lost 0 bases, and 7 bases had no gene match. Germline V gene lookup returns CDR1 SQVTM and CDR2 ANQGSEA.

This chain joins TRBV11-2 and TRBJ1-1, with D possibly being TRBD1 (5 bases). CDR1 is SGHAT and CDR2 is FQNNGV in the germline V gene. With 3 bases removed from V and 7 bases from J, the gap between germline ends came to 6 bases. The CDR3 loop spans 11 amino acids. The CDR3 spells CASSFGGEAFF. The CDR3 region has the DNA TGTGCCAGCAGCTTCGGGGGTGAAGCTTTCTTT.

This clone was observed a few times. The chain uses TRBV6-6 and TRBJ2-7; 13 nucleotides line up with TRBD2. The junction had 7 bases not matched to a gene; V was cut back by 6 bases and J by 5 bases. The CDR3 contains 15 residues. Germline loops: CDR1 MNHNY, CDR2 SVGAGI (reference sequence). The DNA of the CDR3 is TGTGCCAGCAGCCGCGACGGGACTAGCGGGAACGAGCAGTACTTC. This encodes CASSRDGTSGNEQYF.

This clone was counted a single time. This chain's CDR3 is CASSPDSETQYF. The CDR3 bases are TGTGCCAGCTCACCAGACTCAGAGACCCAGTACTTC. The gene calls are TRBV18 and TRBJ2-5; D unresolved. This CDR3 is 12 amino acids long. Germline CDR1 is KGHSH and CDR2 is LQKENI. V was clipped by 2 bases and J by 4 bases, with 5 bases between them.

V usage is TRBV2 and J usage is TRBJ1-2; 7 nucleotides agree with TRBD1. Germline trimming cut 6 bases from V and 4 bases from J; bases unmatched to any gene: 8. There are 14 residues in the CDR3. Germline-derived CDR1 and CDR2 are SNHLY and FYNNEI. CDR3 sequence (DNA): TGTGCCAGCAGGCGGGACAGTTTCCTCTATGGCTACACCTTC. Its protein is CASRRDSFLYGYTF.

V is TRBV27 and J is TRBJ2-3, with TRBD2 matching over 9 bases. Germline trimming cut 6 bases from V and 4 bases from J; bases unmatched to any gene: 8. Germline CDR1 is MNHEY and CDR2 is SMNVEV (reference sequence). The CDR3 is made up of 15 amino acids. CDR3 DNA: TGTGCCAGCAGAGCGGGCGGGAGGGACTCAGATACGCAGTATTTT. Its protein product is CASRAGGRDSDTQYF.

This clone was recorded once. V gene TRBV18 combines with J gene TRBJ1-1, with D unclear. The CDR3 consists of 11 residues. Germline assignment: CDR1 KGHSH and CDR2 LQKENI. With 7 bases removed from V and 6 bases from J, the gap between germline ends came to 9 bases. The CDR3 here is CASWEGSEAFF. The CDR3 coding sequence is TGTGCCAGCTGGGAGGGCTCTGAAGCTTTCTTT.

The chain carries TRBV5-6 and TRBJ2-7, with 8 bases aligning to TRBD2. Looked up from germline, CDR1 is SGHDT and CDR2 is YYEEEE. The CDR3 has 15 amino acids. Trimming removed 4 bases from V and 5 bases from J; junction bases left unmatched: 11. CDR3 bases: TGTGCCAGCAGCCCGGAGGCGGGAGGTCGTCACGAGCAGTACTTC. Residues: CASSPEAGGRHEQYF.

The rearrangement uses TRBV27 and TRBJ2-7, with TRBD2 as a possible D gene (6 bases). Germline CDR1 is MNHEY and CDR2 is SMNVEV (reference sequence). CDR3 length: 15 amino acids. Trimming took 2 bases from V and 2 from J, leaving 13 bases between them. The CDR3 here is CASSLTAGNAYEQYF. The DNA for the CDR3 is TGTGCCAGCAGTTTAACGGCGGGAAATGCCTACGAGCAGTACTTC.

The chain combines TRBV28 with TRBJ1-2, with 9 bases identical to TRBD1. J gave up 7 bases and V 7 bases, and 10 bases lay outside the gene matches. CDR3 size: 14 residues. Looked up from germline, CDR1 is MDHEN and CDR2 is SYDVKM. In nucleotides, the CDR3 is TGTGCCAGCATTGCCGGGGACAGGGATGGTGGCTACACCTTC. Translated, it gives CASIAGDRDGGYTF.

This clone was observed a single time. The rearrangement joins TRBV28 to TRBJ2-7, with TRBD1 matching 9 bases. The J segment lost 5 bases and the V segment lost 3 bases, leaving 5 bases of the junction unmatched. This CDR3 has 14 residues. From germline, CDR1 is MDHEN and CDR2 SYDVKM. The CDR3 DNA sequence: TGTGCCAGCAGTTTCACAGGGGGCCCCCACGAGCAGTACTTC. Translating gives CASSFTGGPHEQYF.

This chain joins TRBV11-3 and TRBJ2-1; tentative D call: TRBD1 (5 bases). V was clipped by 3 bases and J by 0 bases, with 9 bases between them. The V gene's germline CDR1 is SGHNT and CDR2 YENEEA. This CDR3 is 15 amino acids long. DNA for the CDR3: TGTGCCAGCAGCTTTGGGCAGGGCTCCTACAATGAGCAGTTCTTC. Protein product: CASSFGQGSYNEQFF.

V gene TRBV5-6 combines with J gene TRBJ2-4; TRBD2 is a possible D gene (5 bases). The germline V gene has CDR1 SGHDT and CDR2 YYEEEE. V lost 4 bases and J 3 bases, leaving 17 bases between the germline ends. The CDR3 extends over 16 amino acids. In DNA form, the CDR3 reads TGTGCCAGCAGCCCGGGGAGAGGGTTGGTCAAAAACATTCAGTACTTC. Its protein product is CASSPGRGLVKNIQYF.

The chain combines TRBV5-6 with TRBJ2-1, with TRBD2 as a possible D gene (6 bases). Germline V CDR1 and CDR2: SGHDT, YYEEEE. Trimming took 2 bases from V and 8 from J, leaving 20 bases between them. The CDR3 has 16 residues. The CDR3 region is CASSFLGGQDWDEQFF. CDR3 in DNA: TGTGCCAGCAGCTTCTTGGGGGGTCAGGACTGGGATGAGCAGTTCTTC.

V and J are TRBV28 and TRBJ2-7, with TRBD2 matching over 11 bases. V lost 5 bases and J lost 5; bases outside the gene matches: 8. Per germline, CDR1 MDHEN and CDR2 SYDVKM. The CDR3 runs 15 residues. CDR3 residues: CASSLTSGSWNEQYF. CDR3 DNA sequence: TGTGCCAGCAGTCTTACTAGCGGGAGTTGGAACGAGCAGTACTTC. The full variable domain, its missing parts supplied by reference TRBV28 and TRBJ2-7, is DVKVTQSSRYLVKRTGEKVFLECVQDMDHENMFWYRQDPGLGLRLIYFSYDVKMKEKGDIPEGYSVSREKKERFSLILESASTNQTSMYLCASSLTSGSWNEQYFGPGTRLTVT.

The count of this clone is one. V is TRBV7-9 and J is TRBJ2-1; the match to TRBD2 covers 8 bases. CDR1 is SEHNR, CDR2 FQNEAQ, per germline (reference sequence). Germline trimming cut 5 bases from V and 4 bases from J; bases unmatched to any gene: 7. The CDR3 totals 15 residues. CDR3 bases: TGTGCCAGCAGCACGGGACTAGGAAGGTACAATGAGCAGTTCTTC. Its protein is CASSTGLGRYNEQFF.

The chain combines TRBV28 with TRBJ2-7; TRBD2 matches at 7 bases. The V and J ends lost 3 bases and 3 bases, in that order; junction bases with no gene match: 5. There are 14 residues in the CDR3. Germline V CDR1 and CDR2: MDHEN, SYDVKM. CDR3 in DNA: TGTGCCAGCAGTTTCACCAGCGGGAACTACGAGCAGTACTTC. Its translation: CASSFTSGNYEQYF.